This section outlines one TCR beta chain sequence together with its context. Its antigen is not identified. These data are taken from a study of Ad26.COV2.S vaccination and SARS-CoV-2 variants. Across the whole study: By the intramuscular route, Ad26.COV2.S was given once, or twice 56 days apart.

Study-wide results and caveats: Substantial breadth was reported for post-vaccination spike-specific CD8+ and CD4+ T cells. Possibly, TCR breadth and depth analyses underestimated total T cell responses. The study found higher spike-specific TCR breadth in vaccine than placebo recipients.

The V end lost 1 base, the J end lost 8 bases, and 17 bases lay between the germline ends. Looked up from germline, CDR1 is SGHTA and CDR2 is FQGNSA. The CDR3 has 15 amino acids. Libraries were prepared by immunoSEQ multiplex PCR; TCRdb keeps only in-frame clonotypes and omits some of them. The sample has hundreds of thousands of clones, around 89% seen once. Treatment given: 19 received Ad26.COV2.S at low or high dose, single or two shots; about 5 received placebo; per-sample allocation not given. All samples were drawn on day 63, counting from the first vaccine or placebo injection. The source was peripheral blood, collected in a trial of Ad26.COV2.S vaccine versus placebo. This clonotype was obtained from a person aged 18-60 years who received the Ad26.COV2.S COVID-19 vaccine or a placebo. The chain combines TRBV7-2 with TRBJ1-2, with D perhaps TRBD1 (5 bases). This CDR3 is CASSLGTGTWEGYTF. The CDR3 coding sequence is TGTGCCAGCAGCTTAGGAACCGGGACTTGGGAGGGCTACACCTTC.